The sequence of this T cell receptor beta chain was determined in a study of T cell clones after liver transplantation. Broader study findings: In a couple of subjects, few donor cells limited the measurable donor-reactive repertoire.

As regards this clone: Its target is not known.

Clones were sequenced by immunoSEQ multiplex PCR, and TCRdb holds only the in-frame ones, with some missing. The sample shows about 19,000 clones, approximately 89% of them seen only once. From germline, CDR1 is MNHEY and CDR2 SVGAGI. Trimming removed 5 bases at V and 6 bases at J, with 19 bases between. There are 15 residues in the CDR3. The receptor was derived from a human donor who received a liver transplant. The chain has TRBV6-5 and TRBJ1-1, with TRBD1 as a possible D gene (5 bases). The specimen was CD8+ T cells from blood, collected before liver transplant. This chain's CDR3 is CASSVGDLDVPEAFF. The CDR3 DNA follows: TGTGCCAGCAGTGTCGGGGACCTGGACGTCCCTGAAGCTTTCTTT.